Sequencing of this T cell receptor (beta chain) was carried out in a study of cytomegalovirus exposure and HLA in healthy donors. From germline, CDR1 is MNHNY and CDR2 SVGAGI (reference sequence). The CDR3 covers 14 residues. Trimming stripped 0 bases from V and 5 bases from J, with 8 bases between. Use of 60 Vbeta and 13 Jbeta primers characterized the PCR. Clones were read by immunoSEQ multiplex PCR, and TCRdb kept only the in-frame ones, dropping some. The sample has fewer than 250,000 clones, approximately 88% seen once. A word on this clone: Other DNA sequences in this specimen translate into the identical CDR3.

This receptor was identified in a boy between 2 and 10 years old in good health and CMV-seronegative. Input material: PBMCs. V gene TRBV6-6 combines with J gene TRBJ1-5, with D possibly matching TRBD1 (5 bases). CDR3 residues: CASSYSGGDQPQHF. CDR3 sequence (DNA): TGTGCCAGCAGTTACTCGGGAGGGGATCAGCCCCAGCATTTT.